One sample yielded the 22 T cell receptor beta chains listed below, sequenced in a study of type 1 and type 2 diabetes patients listed by TCRdb under 2016. These reads were obtained on an Illumina MiSeq. TCRbeta CDR3 amplification used genomic DNA from the sorted T cell subsets as template. Multiplex PCR with 30 forward and 13 reverse primers amplified the TCRbeta CDR3 region. The raw public reads went through TCRdb reprocessing: fastp at Q25, MiXCR clone calling, in-frame beta chains kept. Records with the same CDR3 protein are collapsed into one entry carrying the most frequent genes and DNA. The table for this sample lists under 300,000 distinct CDR3 sequences; roughly 48% of them were counted only once. In total, the top ten clones hold around 13% of the sample. Sequenced: peripheral blood mononuclear cells (PBMCs). The receptor set was obtained from a man aged 18 to 35 with type 2 diabetes.

This clonotype showed up just a few times. CDR3 sequence (DNA): TGTGCCAGCAGTTCCCCGGGGGGACTACAACAAGAGACCCAGTACTTC. Its protein product is CASSSPGGLQQETQYF. This chain joins TRBV12-3 or TRBV12-4 and TRBJ2-5; 7 bases match TRBD2. CDR3 length: 16 amino acids. The trim removed 4 bases at V and 2 bases at J, leaving 10 bases unmatched.

As concerns this clonotype: One end of the junction fails to match germline, which may point to a read error. V gene TRBV7-7 combines with J gene TRBJ2-5, with 7 bases fitting TRBD2. CDR1 SSHAT and CDR2 FNYEAQ come from the germline V gene (reference sequence). The CDR3 has 15 residues. The CDR3 reads CASSLGSAGVETQYF. DNA of the CDR3: TGTGCTAGCAGCTTAGGTTCGGCGGGGGTGGAGACCCAGTACTTC.

This clonotype showed up just a few times. V and J are TRBV9 and TRBJ2-1; 10 bases are a match to TRBD2. The ends lost 0 bases at V and 1 base at J; junction bases unmatched: 1. The CDR3 consists of 16 residues. Per germline, CDR1 SGDLS and CDR2 YYNGEE. The CDR3 loop reads CASSVVTSGSYNEQFF. The CDR3 DNA follows: TGTGCCAGCAGCGTAGTGACTAGCGGGTCCTACAATGAGCAGTTCTTC.

The CDR3 DNA follows: TGTGCCAGCAGTTTTCATTCAACTTTGAACACTGAAGCTTTCTTT. Its translation is CASSFHSTLNTEAFF. The chain recombines TRBV12-3 or TRBV12-4 with TRBJ1-1, with D uncertain. Trimming took off 3 bases at V and 0 bases at J, with 11 bases between the two ends. This CDR3 comprises 15 residues.

The chain is built from TRBV18 and TRBJ2-7; 7 nucleotides match TRBD1. The junction had 9 bases not matched to a gene; V was cut back by 3 bases and J by 4 bases. CDR3 length: 15 residues. Germline loops: CDR1 KGHSH, CDR2 LQKENI. The CDR3 DNA sequence: TGTGCCAGCTCACCGCGGACAGGTAGGCCATACGAGCAGTACTTC. Its translation: CASSPRTGRPYEQYF.

This clonotype was seen a few times. V usage is TRBV29-1 and J usage is TRBJ1-1; D is unresolved. From germline, CDR1 is SQVTM and CDR2 ANQGSEA. V was shortened by 8 bases and J by 0 bases, with 10 bases between the two germline ends. This CDR3 has 12 residues. CDR3: CSPQSLNTEAFF. CDR3 bases: TGCAGCCCCCAAAGTTTGAACACTGAAGCTTTCTTT.

As concerns this clonotype: Given a much more abundant clone one base away, this may be a read error. This rearrangement joins TRBV10-3 to TRBJ2-7, with 9 bases that match TRBD1. The CDR3 loop spans 15 amino acids. The V gene's germline CDR1 is ENHRY and CDR2 SYGVKD. The CDR3 spells CAISAGQGTSCEQYF. DNA for the CDR3: TGTGCCATCAGTGCGGGACAGGGAACGTCCTGCGAGCAGTACTTC.

This clonotype was found a few times. This sequence joins TRBV12-3 or TRBV12-4 and TRBJ1-6; a possible D gene is TRBD1 (5 bases). The CDR3 has 13 amino acids. With 9 bases removed from V and 3 bases from J, the gap between germline ends came to 9 bases. This chain's CDR3 is CASRGDYNSPLHF. The CDR3 DNA follows: TGTGCCAGTAGGGGCGACTATAATTCACCCCTCCACTTT.

The chain is built from TRBV19 and TRBJ1-1; the D gene is possibly TRBD1 (6 bases). V lost 3 bases to trimming and J lost 5 bases, with 13 bases between them. CDR1 and CDR2 from the germline V gene are LNHDA and SQIVND (reference sequence). The CDR3 runs to 14 residues. The chain's CDR3 is CASSMDREFTEAFF. In DNA form, the CDR3 reads TGTGCCAGTAGTATGGACAGAGAGTTTACTGAAGCTTTCTTT. Full variable domain (remainder filled in from reference TRBV19 and TRBJ1-1): DGGITQSPKYLFRKEGQNVTLSCEQNLNHDAMYWYRQDPGQGLRLIYYSQIVNDFQKGDIAEGYSVSREKKESFPLTVTSAQKNPTAFYLCASSMDREFTEAFFGQGTRLTVV.

This clonotype was detected only a few times. V usage is TRBV11-2 and J usage is TRBJ2-5; 8 bases fit TRBD1. Trimming removed 5 bases from V and 3 bases from J; junction bases left unmatched: 8. CDR1 SGHAT and CDR2 FQNNGV come from the germline V gene. The CDR3 extends over 15 amino acids. This CDR3 reads CASSPDREGKETQYF. As DNA, the CDR3 is TGTGCCAGCAGCCCGGACAGGGAAGGGAAAGAGACCCAGTACTTC.

The V gene is TRBV29-1, the J gene TRBJ2-2, with TRBD2 matching 11 bases. This CDR3 contains 15 residues. Germline V CDR1 and CDR2: SQVTM, ANQGSEA. J was trimmed by 4 bases and V by 7 bases; bases with no gene match: 8. In DNA form, the CDR3 reads TGCAGCGCCCGGGGACTAGCGGCCCTCACCGGGGAGCTGTTTTTT. It is translated as CSARGLAALTGELFF.

This clonotype was seen just once. This chain uses TRBV30 with TRBJ1-6; D is unresolved. The V and J ends lost 7 bases and 2 bases respectively, with 12 bases between them. CDR3 length: 14 amino acids. The V gene's germline CDR1 is GTSNPN and CDR2 SVGIG (reference sequence). CDR3 sequence: CAFLRRPYNSPLHF. The CDR3 nucleotides are TGTGCCTTTCTAAGACGGCCCTATAATTCACCCCTCCACTTT.

V usage is TRBV12-5 and J usage is TRBJ2-3; D may be TRBD2 (6 bases). The CDR3 extends over 15 amino acids. Germline CDR1 and CDR2: LGHNT and FRNRAP. The CDR3 sequence: CASRSGRGSTDTQYF. The CDR3 DNA reads TGTGCCAGCAGATCGGGGCGGGGAAGCACAGATACGCAGTATTTT.

This clonotype was detected only a few times. This chain connects TRBV7-9 to TRBJ1-1; TRBD1 matches 7 bases. V was pared by 4 bases and J by 6 bases, with 2 bases of the junction left unmatched. Germline CDR1 and CDR2: SEHNR and FQNEAQ (reference sequence). The CDR3 totals 12 residues. The CDR3 bases are TGTGCCAGCAGCTGGGACAGTCCTGAAGCTTTCTTT. Protein product: CASSWDSPEAFF.

This clonotype has just a few counts. V is TRBV27 and J is TRBJ2-1; D gene uncertain. This CDR3 has 11 residues. Germline CDR1 reads MNHEY; CDR2 reads SMNVEV (reference sequence). V lost 5 bases, J lost 7 bases, and 6 bases lay in between. The CDR3 region is CASSEENEQFF. In nucleotides, the CDR3 is TGTGCCAGCAGTGAGGAGAATGAGCAGTTCTTC.

This clonotype was recorded once. The chain recombines TRBV2 with TRBJ1-2, with TRBD1 identical over 8 bases. This CDR3 contains 13 residues. The germline V gene has CDR1 SNHLY and CDR2 FYNNEI. V dropped 8 bases and J dropped 2; count of bases not matched to a gene: 4. CDR3 loop: CASEDRDNYGYTF. The CDR3 coding sequence is TGTGCCAGCGAGGACAGGGACAACTATGGCTACACCTTC.

The chain couples TRBV7-2 to TRBJ2-3; D ambiguous. V was clipped by 2 bases and J by 3 bases, with 12 bases between them. The CDR3 runs to 15 residues. CDR1 and CDR2 (germline): SGHTA, FQGNSA. CDR3 sequence: CASSLMSTSTDTQYF. DNA of the CDR3: TGTGCCAGCAGCTTAATGTCGACTTCAACAGATACGCAGTATTTT.

V gene TRBV20-1 combines with J gene TRBJ1-6; D ambiguous. This CDR3 has 13 residues. Germline values: CDR1 DFQATT, CDR2 SNEGSKA (reference sequence). With 7 bases removed from V and 7 bases from J, the gap between germline ends came to 14 bases. The CDR3 loop is CSVRTSPNSPLHF. The CDR3 bases are TGCAGTGTTCGAACTTCGCCGAATTCACCCCTCCACTTT.

The CDR3: CSALVTGYDTGELFF. CDR3 coding DNA: TGCAGCGCGCTGGTGACAGGGTACGACACCGGGGAGCTGTTTTTT. The chain recombines TRBV29-1 with TRBJ2-2, with 7 bases matching TRBD1. Trimming removed 7 bases from V and 3 bases from J; junction bases left unmatched: 11. Germline CDR1 and CDR2: SQVTM and ANQGSEA. This CDR3 contains 15 residues.

The chain joins TRBV12-3 or TRBV12-4 to TRBJ1-2, with D maybe TRBD1 (6 bases). The V end was cut by 5 bases, the J end by 4 bases, with 14 bases between. The CDR3 loop spans 14 amino acids. The DNA for the CDR3 is TGTGCCAGCAGTCACGGCAGGGGTATCTATGGCTACACCTTC. Encoded protein: CASSHGRGIYGYTF.

The gene calls are TRBV2 and TRBJ1-5; D might be TRBD1 (5 bases). Germline-derived CDR1 and CDR2 are SNHLY and FYNNEI. The CDR3 has 16 amino acids. V was shortened by 2 bases and J by 0 bases, with 11 bases between the two germline ends. The CDR3 DNA is TGTGCCAGCAGTGAAATGGGGGGGTATAGCAATCAGCCCCAGCATTTT. Translated: CASSEMGGYSNQPQHF. The full variable domain, in which reference TRBV2 and TRBJ1-5 provide the parts outside the CDR3, is EPEVTQTPSHQVTQMGQEVILRCVPISNHLYFYWYRQILGQKVEFLVSFYNNEISEKSEIFDDQFSVERPDGSNFTLKIRSTKLEDSAMYFCASSEMGGYSNQPQHFGDGTRLSIL.

This chain connects TRBV3-1 to TRBJ2-5; 7 nucleotides line up with TRBD2. The CDR3 covers 15 residues. J was trimmed by 5 bases and V by 4 bases; bases with no gene match: 10. CDR1 is LGHDT and CDR2 is YNNKEL in the germline V gene (reference sequence). CDR3 in DNA: TGTGCCAGCAGCCCTACGGGACTAATGTCGGAGACCCAGTACTTC. It yields the protein CASSPTGLMSETQYF.